The next 12 T cell receptor beta chains were all read from a single sample in a study of technical replicates of blood from several donors. Data came from immunoSEQ multiplex PCR; TCRdb stores just in-frame clones and leaves some out. The sample records some 87,000 clones, about 96% being singletons. The material sequenced was T cells isolated from PBMCs. The receptors originated from a human donor in good health.

The chain joins TRBV2 to TRBJ1-1; a possible D gene is TRBD1 (6 bases). Trimming removed 11 bases from V and 1 base from J, with 26 bases in between. Germline-derived CDR1 and CDR2 are SNHLY and FYNNEI. The CDR3 extends over 17 amino acids. The CDR3 sequence: CARMRGGDYLGNTEAFF. For the CDR3, the DNA is TGTGCCCGGATGAGGGGGGGCGATTATCTGGGGAACACTGAAGCTTTCTTT.

The chain links TRBV19 to TRBJ2-2, with D unclear. CDR3 size: 14 residues. Germline-derived CDR1 and CDR2 are LNHDA and SQIVND (reference sequence). V dropped 4 bases and J dropped 1 base, with 7 bases sitting between them. The CDR3 DNA follows: TGTGCCAGTAGTAAGCCCGTGAACACCGGGGAGCTGTTTTTT. As protein: CASSKPVNTGELFF.

The chain recombines TRBV27 with TRBJ2-7, with 8 bases identical to TRBD1. CDR1 and CDR2 from the germline V gene are MNHEY and SMNVEV (reference sequence). The CDR3 length is 14 residues. Germline trimming cut 5 bases from V and 3 bases from J; bases unmatched to any gene: 6. The CDR3 reads CASSADREIYEQYF. The CDR3 bases are TGTGCCAGCAGTGCGGACAGGGAGATCTACGAGCAGTACTTC.

Concerning this clone itself: A junction end diverges from the germline sequence, so it may reflect a read error. The chain joins TRBV5-4 to TRBJ1-1; TRBD1 aligns across 8 bases. The germline V gene has CDR1 SGHNT and CDR2 YYREEE (reference sequence). The CDR3 is made up of 19 amino acids. In nucleotides, the CDR3 is TGTGCCAGCAGCTTGGAACGCAGGGGGCCGGAGGCCGTGAACCCTGAAGCTTTCTTT. Its protein is CASSLERRGPEAVNPEAFF. The full variable domain, in which reference TRBV5-4 and TRBJ1-1 provide the parts outside the CDR3, is ETGVTQSPTHLIKTRGQQVTLRCSSQSGHNTVSWYQQALGQGPQFIFQYYREEENGRGNFPPRFSGLQFPNYSSELNVNALELDDSALYLCASSLERRGPEAVNPEAFFGQGTRLTVV.

For the CDR3, the DNA is TGTGCCAGCAGCTGGGGGGGCGGCGGGGAGCTGTTTTTT. Translating it yields CASSWGGGGELFF. The chain carries TRBV5-4 and TRBJ2-2; tentative D call: TRBD2 (7 bases). CDR1 is SGHNT and CDR2 is YYREEE in the germline V gene (reference sequence). The CDR3 runs to 13 residues. V was shortened by 3 bases and J by 7 bases, with 10 bases between the two germline ends.

The chain carries TRBV29-1 and TRBJ1-2; D is unresolved. Deletions cut 4 bases from V and 9 bases from J, with 9 bases between. The length of the CDR3 is 10 residues. CDR1 is SQVTM, CDR2 ANQGSEA, per germline. CDR3 amino acids: CSVVEASYTF. CDR3 nucleotide sequence: TGCAGCGTTGTTGAAGCGAGCTACACCTTC.

The V and J genes are TRBV4-2 and TRBJ1-1; possibly TRBD1 for D (5 bases). From germline, CDR1 is LGHNA and CDR2 YNFKEQ. There are 18 residues in the CDR3. Trimming left V 0 bases short and J 5 bases short, with 22 bases between. The CDR3 sequence: CASSQEGFGGGGRTEAFF. CDR3 DNA: TGTGCCAGCAGCCAAGAGGGATTTGGGGGGGGAGGAAGAACTGAAGCTTTCTTT.

The table lists this clone with a few counts. This sequence joins TRBV28 and TRBJ1-1; D might be TRBD1 (6 bases). V was trimmed by 10 bases and J by 5 bases, leaving 11 bases between them. Germline V gives CDR1 MDHEN, CDR2 SYDVKM. This CDR3 comprises 11 residues. CDR3 in amino acids: CATTRGTEAFF. The CDR3 region has the DNA TGTGCCACCACAAGGGGGACTGAAGCTTTCTTT.

The genes are TRBV5-1 and TRBJ2-4; D perhaps matches TRBD2 (6 bases). Trimming took 2 bases from V and 8 from J, leaving 14 bases between them. The CDR3 runs to 14 residues. Germline V lookup: CDR1 SGHRS, CDR2 YFSETQ. The CDR3 sequence is CASSFGGISDIQYF. The CDR3 region has the DNA TGCGCCAGCAGCTTCGGCGGGATCTCTGACATTCAGTACTTC. Full variable domain (rest looked up from reference TRBV5-1 and TRBJ2-4): KAGVTQTPRYLIKTRGQQVTLSCSPISGHRSVSWYQQTPGQGLQFLFEYFSETQRNKGNFPGRFSGRQFSNSRSEMNVSTLELGDSALYLCASSFGGISDIQYFGAGTRLSVL.

This clone has more than one count but fewer than ten. V gene TRBV5-4 combines with J gene TRBJ1-2; 10 positions agree with TRBD1. The CDR3 has 14 amino acids. The ends lost 4 bases at V and 8 bases at J; junction bases unmatched: 8. From germline, CDR1 is SGHNT and CDR2 YYREEE (reference sequence). CDR3 DNA: TGTGCCAGCAGCCTTCTCGACAGGGGGCGAGGCTACACCTTC. Protein product: CASSLLDRGRGYTF.

This chain links TRBV27 with TRBJ1-1; 9 positions agree with TRBD1. This CDR3 is built from 15 residues. V was clipped by 6 bases and J by 4 bases; unmatched bases: 9. The germline V gene encodes CDR1 MNHEY and CDR2 SMNVEV (reference sequence). Here the CDR3 reads CASSLKGQGVTEAFF. In DNA form, the CDR3 reads TGTGCCAGCAGCCTCAAGGGACAGGGCGTCACTGAAGCTTTCTTT.

The chain is built from TRBV6-6 and TRBJ2-7; 13 positions match TRBD2. V gave up 10 bases and J gave up 5 bases; unmatched junction bases: 5. The CDR3 contains 13 residues. The V gene's germline CDR1 is MNHNY and CDR2 SVGAGI (reference sequence). CDR3 bases: TGTGCCATTCTCGGACTAGCGGGAGACGAGCAGTACTTC. Its protein is CAILGLAGDEQYF.